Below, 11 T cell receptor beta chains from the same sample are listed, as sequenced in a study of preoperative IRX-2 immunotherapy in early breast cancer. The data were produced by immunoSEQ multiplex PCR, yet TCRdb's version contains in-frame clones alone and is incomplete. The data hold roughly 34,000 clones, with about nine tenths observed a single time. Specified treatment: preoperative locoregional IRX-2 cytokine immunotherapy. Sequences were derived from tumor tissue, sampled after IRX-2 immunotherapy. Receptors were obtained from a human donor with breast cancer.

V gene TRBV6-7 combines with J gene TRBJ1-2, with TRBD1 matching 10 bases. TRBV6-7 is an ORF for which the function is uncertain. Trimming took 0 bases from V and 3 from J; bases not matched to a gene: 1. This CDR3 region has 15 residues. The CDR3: CASSYSDRGDYGYTF. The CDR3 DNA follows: TGTGCCAGCAGTTACTCGGACAGGGGGGACTATGGCTACACCTTC.

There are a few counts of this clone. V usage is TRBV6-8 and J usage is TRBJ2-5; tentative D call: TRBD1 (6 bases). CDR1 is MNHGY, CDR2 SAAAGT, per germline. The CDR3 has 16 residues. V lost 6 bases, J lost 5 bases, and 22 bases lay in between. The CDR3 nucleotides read TGTGCCAGCAGCCCCCTTGCCGGGACACTTAGGGAGACCCAGTACTTC. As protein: CASSPLAGTLRETQYF.

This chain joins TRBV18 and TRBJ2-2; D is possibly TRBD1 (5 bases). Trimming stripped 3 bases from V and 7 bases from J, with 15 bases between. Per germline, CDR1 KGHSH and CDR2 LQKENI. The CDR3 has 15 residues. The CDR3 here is CASSPNRQFGGELFF. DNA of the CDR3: TGTGCCAGCTCACCTAACAGACAGTTCGGCGGGGAGCTGTTTTTT.

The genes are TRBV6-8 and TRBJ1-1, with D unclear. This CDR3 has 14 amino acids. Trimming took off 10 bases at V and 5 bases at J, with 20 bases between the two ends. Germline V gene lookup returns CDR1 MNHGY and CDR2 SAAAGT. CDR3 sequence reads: CATRGEGTGTEAFF. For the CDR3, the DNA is TGTGCCACCAGAGGCGAGGGTACCGGAACTGAAGCTTTCTTT.

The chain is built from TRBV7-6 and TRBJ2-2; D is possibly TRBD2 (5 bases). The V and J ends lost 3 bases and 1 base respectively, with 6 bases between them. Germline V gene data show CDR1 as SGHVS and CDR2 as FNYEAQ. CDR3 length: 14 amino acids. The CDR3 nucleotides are TGTGCCAGCAGCTTCGCGGGGAACACCGGGGAGCTGTTTTTT. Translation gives CASSFAGNTGELFF.

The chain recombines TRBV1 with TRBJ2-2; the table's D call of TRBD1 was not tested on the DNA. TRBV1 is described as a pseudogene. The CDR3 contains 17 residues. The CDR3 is CASSQERWQGNTGELFF. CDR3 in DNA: TGCGCCAGCAGCCAAGAGAGATGGCAGGGCAACACCGGGGAGCTGTTTTTT.

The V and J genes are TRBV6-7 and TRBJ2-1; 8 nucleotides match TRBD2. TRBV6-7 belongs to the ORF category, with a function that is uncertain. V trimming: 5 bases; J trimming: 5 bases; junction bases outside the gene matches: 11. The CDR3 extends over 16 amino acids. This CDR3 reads CASSQRAGVIDNEQFF. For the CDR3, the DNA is TGTGCCAGCAGTCAAAGAGCGGGGGTCATTGACAATGAGCAGTTCTTC.

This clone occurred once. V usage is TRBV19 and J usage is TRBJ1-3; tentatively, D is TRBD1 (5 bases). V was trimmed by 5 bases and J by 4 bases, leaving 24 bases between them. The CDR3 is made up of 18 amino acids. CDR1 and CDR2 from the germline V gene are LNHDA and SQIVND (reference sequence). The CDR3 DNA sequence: TGTGCCAGTAGTCGACGTCCGGGACTCACATTCTGGGGAAACACCATATATTTT. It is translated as CASSRRPGLTFWGNTIYF.

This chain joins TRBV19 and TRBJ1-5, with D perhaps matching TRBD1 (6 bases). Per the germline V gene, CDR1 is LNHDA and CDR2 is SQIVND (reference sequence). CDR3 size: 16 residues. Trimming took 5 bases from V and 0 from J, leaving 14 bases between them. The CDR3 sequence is CASSSPGEASNQPQHF. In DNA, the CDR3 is TGTGCCAGTAGTTCCCCAGGGGAGGCTAGCAATCAGCCCCAGCATTTT. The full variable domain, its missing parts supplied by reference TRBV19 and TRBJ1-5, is DGGITQSPKYLFRKEGQNVTLSCEQNLNHDAMYWYRQDPGQGLRLIYYSQIVNDFQKGDIAEGYSVSREKKESFPLTVTSAQKNPTAFYLCASSSPGEASNQPQHFGDGTRLSIL.

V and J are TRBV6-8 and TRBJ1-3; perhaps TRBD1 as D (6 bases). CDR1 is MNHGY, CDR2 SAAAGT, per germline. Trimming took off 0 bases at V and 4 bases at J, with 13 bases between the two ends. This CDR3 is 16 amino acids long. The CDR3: CASSYSISGVGNTIYF. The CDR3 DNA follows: TGTGCCAGCAGTTACTCGATTTCAGGGGTCGGAAACACCATATATTTT.

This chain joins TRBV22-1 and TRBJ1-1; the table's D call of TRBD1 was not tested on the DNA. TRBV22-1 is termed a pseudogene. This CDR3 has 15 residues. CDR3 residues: CASSTGTAGNTEAFF. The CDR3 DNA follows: TGTGCCAGCAGTACGGGGACAGCGGGGAACACTGAAGCTTTCTTT.